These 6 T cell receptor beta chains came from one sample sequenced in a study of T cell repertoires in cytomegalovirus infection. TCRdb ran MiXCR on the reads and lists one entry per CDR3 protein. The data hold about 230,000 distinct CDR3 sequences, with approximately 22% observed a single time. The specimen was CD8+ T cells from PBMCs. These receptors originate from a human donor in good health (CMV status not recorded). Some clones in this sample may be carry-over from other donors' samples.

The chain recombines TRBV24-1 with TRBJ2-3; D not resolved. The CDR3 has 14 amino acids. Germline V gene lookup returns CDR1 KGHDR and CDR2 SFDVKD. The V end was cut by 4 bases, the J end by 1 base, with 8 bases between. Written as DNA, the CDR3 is TGTGCCACCAGTGAGGGCCTAGGCACAGATACGCAGTATTTT. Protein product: CATSEGLGTDTQYF.

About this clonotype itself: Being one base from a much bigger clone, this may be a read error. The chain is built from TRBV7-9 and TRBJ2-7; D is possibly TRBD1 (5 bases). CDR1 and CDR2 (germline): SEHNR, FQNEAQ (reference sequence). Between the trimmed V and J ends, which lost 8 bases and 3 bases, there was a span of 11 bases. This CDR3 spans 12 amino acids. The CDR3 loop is CASLLQGYEQYF. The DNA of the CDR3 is TGTGCCAGCCTCTTGCAGGGCTACGAGCAGTACTTC.

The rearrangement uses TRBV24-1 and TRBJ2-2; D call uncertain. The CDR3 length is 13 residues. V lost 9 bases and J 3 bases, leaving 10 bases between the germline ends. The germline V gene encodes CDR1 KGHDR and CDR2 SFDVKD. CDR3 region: CATLGMDTGELFF. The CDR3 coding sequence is TGTGCCACCCTCGGAATGGACACCGGGGAGCTGTTTTTT.

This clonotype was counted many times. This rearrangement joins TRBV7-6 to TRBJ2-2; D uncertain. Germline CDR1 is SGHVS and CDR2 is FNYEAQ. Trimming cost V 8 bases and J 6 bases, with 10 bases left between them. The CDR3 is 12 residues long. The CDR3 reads CASGEGAGELFF. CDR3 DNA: TGTGCCAGCGGGGAAGGAGCCGGGGAGCTGTTTTTT.

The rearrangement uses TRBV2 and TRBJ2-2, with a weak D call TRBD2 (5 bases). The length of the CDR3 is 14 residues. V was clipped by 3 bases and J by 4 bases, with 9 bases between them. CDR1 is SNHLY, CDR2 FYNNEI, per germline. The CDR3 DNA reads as TGTGCCAGCAGTGACCCTAGCACCACCGGGGAGCTGTTTTTT. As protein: CASSDPSTTGELFF.

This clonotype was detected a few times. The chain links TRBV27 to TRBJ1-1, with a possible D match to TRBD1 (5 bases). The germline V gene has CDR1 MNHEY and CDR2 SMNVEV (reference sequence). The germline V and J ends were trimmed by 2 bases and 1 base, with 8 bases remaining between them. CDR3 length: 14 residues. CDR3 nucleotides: TGTGCCAGCAGTTTACAGGGTACGAACACTGAAGCTTTCTTT. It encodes CASSLQGTNTEAFF.